The source of this TCR beta chain is a study of radiotherapy plus CTLA-4 blockade in lung cancer. Regarding the study as a whole: Dynamics of early blood T cell clones, together with interferon-beta, were reportedly the best predictors of response.

The repertoire was sequenced with immunoSEQ multiplex PCR; TCRdb's copy has only in-frame clones and lacks some. The profile covers 81,000 or so clones, with approximately 80% appearing a single time and about 0.79% taken by the ten largest. Per the germline V gene, CDR1 is SQVTM and CDR2 is ANQGSEA. The V gene lost 5 bases and the J gene lost 0 bases, with 19 bases spanning the gap. This CDR3 region has 16 residues. Remarks on this clone: Its cognate antigen is unknown.

CTLA-4 blockade with ipilimumab, together with focal radiation, was given to patients with chemo-refractory metastatic non-small-cell lung cancer. The sequencing used peripheral blood, collected from a patient treated with radiotherapy plus ipilimumab. This rearrangement joins TRBV29-1 to TRBJ2-5; D possibly corresponds to TRBD2 (6 bases). The TCR sequence derives from a human donor with non-small cell lung cancer who had stable disease on radiotherapy plus ipilimumab. CDR3 in DNA: TGCAGCGTTTACACCCGAGGGAGGCCTAACCAAGAGACCCAGTACTTC. Its protein is CSVYTRGRPNQETQYF.